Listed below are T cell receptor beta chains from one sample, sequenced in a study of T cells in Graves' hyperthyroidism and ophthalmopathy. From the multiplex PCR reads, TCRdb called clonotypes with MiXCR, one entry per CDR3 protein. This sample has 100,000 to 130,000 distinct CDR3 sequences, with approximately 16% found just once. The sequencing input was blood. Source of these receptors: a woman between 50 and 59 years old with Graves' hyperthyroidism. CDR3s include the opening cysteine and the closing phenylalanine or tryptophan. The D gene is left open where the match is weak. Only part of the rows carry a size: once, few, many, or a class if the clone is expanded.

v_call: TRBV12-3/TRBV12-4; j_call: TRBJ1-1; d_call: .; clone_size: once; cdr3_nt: TGTGCCAGCAGTTTAAGGGCACGAAGCTTCACTGAAGCTTTCTTT; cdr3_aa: CASSLRARSFTEAFF
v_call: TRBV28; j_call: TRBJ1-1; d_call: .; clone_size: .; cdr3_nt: TGTGCCAGCAGACAACAGGGTGGGAACACTGAAGCTTTCTTT; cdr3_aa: CASRQQGGNTEAFF
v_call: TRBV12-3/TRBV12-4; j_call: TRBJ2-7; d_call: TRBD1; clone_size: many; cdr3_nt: TGTGCCAGCAGTTACTTAGGGACAGCCTACGAGCAGTACTTC; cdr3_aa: CASSYLGTAYEQYF
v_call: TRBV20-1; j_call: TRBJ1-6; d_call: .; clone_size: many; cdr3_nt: TGCAGTGCGCGGGGATCAAATTCACCCCTCCACTTT; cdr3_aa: CSARGSNSPLHF
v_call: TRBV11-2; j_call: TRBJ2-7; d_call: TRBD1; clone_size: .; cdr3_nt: TGTGCCAGCAGTTACGGACAGGGGGCTAGCGAGCAGTACTTC; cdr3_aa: CASSYGQGASEQYF
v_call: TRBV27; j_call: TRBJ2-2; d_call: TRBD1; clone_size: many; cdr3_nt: TGTGCCAGCAATTCGCCGGGACAGGTTAACACCGGGGAGCTGTTTTTT; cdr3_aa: CASNSPGQVNTGELFF
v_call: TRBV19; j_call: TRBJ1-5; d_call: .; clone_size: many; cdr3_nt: TGTGCCAGTAGTATCTATGATCAGCCCCAGCATTTT; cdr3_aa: CASSIYDQPQHF
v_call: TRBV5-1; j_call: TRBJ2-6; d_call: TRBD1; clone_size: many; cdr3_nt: TGCGCCAGCAGCCCAGGACAGGCTGGGGCCAACGTCCTGACTTTC; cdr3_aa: CASSPGQAGANVLTF
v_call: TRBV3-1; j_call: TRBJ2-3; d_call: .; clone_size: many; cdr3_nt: TGTGCCAGCAGCCAACGTAAGGGGACGCAGTATTTT; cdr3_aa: CASSQRKGTQYF
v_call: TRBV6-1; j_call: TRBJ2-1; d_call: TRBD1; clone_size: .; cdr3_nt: TGTGCCAGCACTCGAGGGGGCAGGGGGCTCTACAATGAGCAGTTCTTC; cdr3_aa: CASTRGGRGLYNEQFF
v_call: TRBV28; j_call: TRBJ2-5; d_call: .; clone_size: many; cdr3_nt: TGTGCCAGCAGCCAGCGGACGGGACAAGAGACCCAGTACTTC; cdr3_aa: CASSQRTGQETQYF
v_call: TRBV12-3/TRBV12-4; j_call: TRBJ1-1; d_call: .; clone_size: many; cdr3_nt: TGTGCCAGCAGTTCATCCCCGACGGGCCATCAACGGGCTTTCTTT; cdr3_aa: CASSSSPTGHQRAFF
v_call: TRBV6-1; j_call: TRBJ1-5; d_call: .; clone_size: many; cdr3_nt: TGTGCCAGCAGTGGGGAGGGGGGTCAGCCCCAGCATTTT; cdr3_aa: CASSGEGGQPQHF
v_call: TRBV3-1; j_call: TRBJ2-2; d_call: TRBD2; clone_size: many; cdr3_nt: TGTGCCAGCAGCCCTCGTCTAGCGGGAGTCCCCGGGGAGCTGTTTTTT; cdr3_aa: CASSPRLAGVPGELFF
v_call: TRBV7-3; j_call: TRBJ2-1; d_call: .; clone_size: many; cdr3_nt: TGTGCCAGCAGCCCCGGCGGGACAGCCTACAATGAGCAGTTCTTC; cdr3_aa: CASSPGGTAYNEQFF
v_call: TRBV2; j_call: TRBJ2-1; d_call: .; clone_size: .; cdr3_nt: TGTGCCAGCAAACCCGATCCCTCCTACAATGAGCAGTTCTTC; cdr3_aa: CASKPDPSYNEQFF
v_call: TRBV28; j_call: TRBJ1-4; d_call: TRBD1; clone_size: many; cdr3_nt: TGTGCCAGCATCCCGGGACAGACTAATGAAAAACTGTTTTTT; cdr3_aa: CASIPGQTNEKLFF
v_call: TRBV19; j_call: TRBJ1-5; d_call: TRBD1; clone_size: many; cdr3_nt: TGTGCCACTGGAGTCCCAGGGGACAGGGAGTATCAGCCCCAGCATTTT; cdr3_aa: CATGVPGDREYQPQHF
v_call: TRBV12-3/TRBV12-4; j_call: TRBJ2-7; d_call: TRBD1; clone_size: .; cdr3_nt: TGTGCCAGCAGTTTAGATTATGGGACAGGGCGTAGGCAGTACTTC; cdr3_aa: CASSLDYGTGRRQYF
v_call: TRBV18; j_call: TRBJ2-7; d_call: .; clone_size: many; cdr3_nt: TGTGCCAGCTCACCCGGCTCGCCGGGAGACGAGCAGTACTTC; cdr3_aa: CASSPGSPGDEQYF
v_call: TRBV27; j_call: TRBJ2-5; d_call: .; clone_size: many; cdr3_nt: TGTGCCAGCAGTACCCCCCGGGGAGGTGGAGAGACCCAGTACTTC; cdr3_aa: CASSTPRGGGETQYF
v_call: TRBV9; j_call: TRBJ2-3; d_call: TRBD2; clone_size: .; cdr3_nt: TGTGCCAGCAGCATACTAGCGGTGGAGCCAGATACGCAGTATTTT; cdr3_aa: CASSILAVEPDTQYF
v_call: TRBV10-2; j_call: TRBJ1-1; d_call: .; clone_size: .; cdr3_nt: TGCGCCAGCAGTGAGACCGGGACCGCTGAAGCTTTCTTT; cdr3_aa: CASSETGTAEAFF
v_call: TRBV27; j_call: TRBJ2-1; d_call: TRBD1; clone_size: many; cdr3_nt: TGTGCCAGCAGTTATCCGGGACAGGGGACAGGGCAGTTCTTC; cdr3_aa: CASSYPGQGTGQFF
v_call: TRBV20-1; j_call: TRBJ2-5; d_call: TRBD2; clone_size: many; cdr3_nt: TGCAGTGCTAGTAGAGGACTAGCGGGAGTTTGGGAGACCCAGTACTTC; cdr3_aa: CSASRGLAGVWETQYF
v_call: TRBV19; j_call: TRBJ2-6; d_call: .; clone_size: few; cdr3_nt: TGTGCCAGTAAGGGGGGAGCGATAATCTCTGGGGCCAACGTCCTGACTTTC; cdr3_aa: CASKGGAIISGANVLTF
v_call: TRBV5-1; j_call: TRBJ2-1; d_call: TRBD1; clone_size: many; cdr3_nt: TGCGCCAGCAGCCAAGGGGGCACGCACAATGAGCAGTTCTTC; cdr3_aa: CASSQGGTHNEQFF
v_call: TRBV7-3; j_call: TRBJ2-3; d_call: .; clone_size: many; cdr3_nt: TGTGCCAGCAGCCCTTCCTCCCAGGGGCAAGATACGCAGTATTTT; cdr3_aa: CASSPSSQGQDTQYF
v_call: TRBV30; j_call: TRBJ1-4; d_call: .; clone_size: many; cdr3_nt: TGTGCCTGGAGTGTCAGGGGTGAAAAACTGTTTTTT; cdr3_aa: CAWSVRGEKLFF
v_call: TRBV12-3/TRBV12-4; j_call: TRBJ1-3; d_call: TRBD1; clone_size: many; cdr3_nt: TGTGCCAGCGGGACAGGGGTTAACTCTGGAAACACCATATATTTT; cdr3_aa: CASGTGVNSGNTIYF
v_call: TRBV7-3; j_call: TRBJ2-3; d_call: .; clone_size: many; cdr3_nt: TGTGCCAGCAGCCCCGCGCGCGCCATGGATACGCAGTATTTT; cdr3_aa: CASSPARAMDTQYF
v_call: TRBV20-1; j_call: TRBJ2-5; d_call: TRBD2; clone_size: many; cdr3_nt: TGCAGTGCTAGCGGGAGGGACCAAGAGACCCAGTACTTC; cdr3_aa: CSASGRDQETQYF
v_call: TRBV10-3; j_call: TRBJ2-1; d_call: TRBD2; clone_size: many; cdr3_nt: TGTGCCATCAGTGAGCCTAGCGGGAAGACCTCCTACAATGAGCAGTTCTTC; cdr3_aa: CAISEPSGKTSYNEQFF
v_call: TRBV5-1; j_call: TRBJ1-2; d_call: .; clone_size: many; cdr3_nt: TGCGCCAGCAGCTTCGATGCCCGTGTTGGGATTCAGGGCTACACCTTC; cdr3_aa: CASSFDARVGIQGYTF
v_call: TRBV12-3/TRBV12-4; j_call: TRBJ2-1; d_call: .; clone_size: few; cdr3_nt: TGTGCCAGCAGTTCTTTAGTGGCCAATGAGCAGTTCTTC; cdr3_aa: CASSSLVANEQFF
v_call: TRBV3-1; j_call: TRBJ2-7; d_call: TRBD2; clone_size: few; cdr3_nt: TGTGCCGGCGGCCAACTAGCGGGGGGATACGAGCAGTACTTC; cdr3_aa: CAGGQLAGGYEQYF
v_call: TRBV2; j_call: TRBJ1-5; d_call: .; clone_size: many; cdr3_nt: TGTGCCAGCAGTAAGCAGGATAGCAATCAGCCCCAGCATTTT; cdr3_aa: CASSKQDSNQPQHF
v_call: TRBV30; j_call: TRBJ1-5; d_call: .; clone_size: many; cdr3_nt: TGTGCCTGGAGTTGGTCCCCCAATCAGCCCCAGCATTTT; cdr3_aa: CAWSWSPNQPQHF
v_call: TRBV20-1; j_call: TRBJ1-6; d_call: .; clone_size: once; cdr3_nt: TGCAGTGCTAGAGAGGACGGTCATTCACCCCTCCACTTT; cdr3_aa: CSAREDGHSPLHF
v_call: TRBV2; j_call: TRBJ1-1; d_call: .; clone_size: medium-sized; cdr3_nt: TGTGCCAGCAGACCCCGAGGGACGATCACTGAAGCTTTCTTT; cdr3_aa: CASRPRGTITEAFF
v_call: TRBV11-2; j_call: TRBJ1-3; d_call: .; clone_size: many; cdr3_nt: TGTGCCAGCAGCTTAGACTATTGGGGTAACACCATATATTTT; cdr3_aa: CASSLDYWGNTIYF
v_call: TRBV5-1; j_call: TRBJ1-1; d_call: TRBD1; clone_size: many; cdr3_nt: TGCGCCAGCAGCGTCACAGGGGGCAACACTGAAGCTTTCTTT; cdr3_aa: CASSVTGGNTEAFF
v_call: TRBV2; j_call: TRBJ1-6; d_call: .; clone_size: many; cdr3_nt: TGTGCCAGCAGTGGGCGCTTACAGGGTAGAGGGGATTCACCCCTCCACTTT; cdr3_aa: CASSGRLQGRGDSPLHF
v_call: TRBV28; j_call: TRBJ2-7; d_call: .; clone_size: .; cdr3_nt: TGTGCCAGCAGAAGTCGGACGGACTACGAGCAGTACTTC; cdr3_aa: CASRSRTDYEQYF
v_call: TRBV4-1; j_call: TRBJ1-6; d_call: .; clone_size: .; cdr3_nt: TGCGCCAGCAGCCAAGTTCACGGGGCAGGGGATTCACCCCTCCACTTT; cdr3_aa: CASSQVHGAGDSPLHF
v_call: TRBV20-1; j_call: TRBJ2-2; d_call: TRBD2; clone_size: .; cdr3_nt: TGCAGTGCTAGATCGGGACTAGCAGGTTTCACCGGGGAGCTGTTTTTT; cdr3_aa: CSARSGLAGFTGELFF